This T cell receptor beta chain was captured by sequencing in a study of CD8+CD57+ T cells in acquired aplastic anemia. Study-wide background: Mean yield of DNA from sorted CD4+ and CD8+ cells was around 3 ug. Study findings and constraints: Patients and controls had in common approximately 30 CD8+ CDR3 sequences.

The sequenced patients had an expansion of CD8+CD57+ cells seen by flow cytometry. All patients had severe acquired aplastic anemia. This CDR3 comprises 15 residues. The V gene lost 3 bases and the J gene lost 0 bases, with 10 bases spanning the gap. Germline CDR1 is SGHNT and CDR2 is YENEEA. A single count supports this clonotype. Antigen: not known. Using genomic DNA as the template, TCR beta VDJ and CDR3 profiling was carried out. TCRdb fed the reads into MiXCR, producing one record per CDR3 protein. This sample has some 180,000 distinct CDR3 sequences; nearly 65% occur once, and the top ten carry under 45%.

Sequenced input: sorted CD4+, CD8+, or CD8+CD57+ T cells (not recorded which) from PBMCs. This TCR derives from a human donor with aplastic anemia. V gene TRBV11-3 combines with J gene TRBJ2-3; a possible D gene is TRBD2 (6 bases). CDR3 protein: CASSLGGVSTDTQYF. In DNA, the CDR3 is TGTGCCAGCAGCTTGGGCGGGGTTAGCACAGATACGCAGTATTTT. The whole variable domain, remainder taken from reference TRBV11-3 and TRBJ2-3, is EAGVVQSPRYKIIEKKQPVAFWCNPISGHNTLYWYLQNLGQGPELLIRYENEEAVDDSQLPKDRFSAERLKGVDSTLKIQPAELGDSAVYLCASSLGGVSTDTQYFGPGTRLTVL.